The 6 T cell receptor beta chains below were found in one sample sequenced in a study of spatial heterogeneity in lung cancer. TCRdb recomputed calls from the 5' RACE reads with MiXCR, one row per CDR3 protein. The table includes some 16,000 distinct CDR3 sequences, just over 3.5% detected once. The time point: sample taken at primary tumor resection. The sample was normal lung tissue next to the tumor, taken at surgery. The receptors shown here come from a male donor with early-stage non-small cell lung cancer.

This clonotype appeared many times. This beta chain is a stray read from a library made for alpha chains; its abundance is not meaningful. The chain uses TRBV6-5 and TRBJ2-2; D ambiguous. The CDR3 is 16 amino acids. Trimming took off 5 bases at V and 4 bases at J, with 17 bases between the two ends. Germline lookup yields CDR1 MNHEY and CDR2 SVGAGI. This CDR3 reads CASSSVTPGLTGELFF. CDR3 in DNA: TGTGCCAGCAGTAGCGTTACACCGGGTCTCACCGGGGAGCTGTTTTTT.

Many counts were recorded for this clonotype. This beta chain is an off-target read within a library intended for alpha chains, so its frequency means little. The chain couples TRBV6-1 to TRBJ2-3, with a possible D match to TRBD2 (7 bases). CDR1 is MNHNS and CDR2 is SASEGT in the germline V gene. The CDR3 is 15 residues long. V was trimmed by 5 bases and J by 5 bases, leaving 17 bases between them. CDR3 amino acids: CASSYLQGGRDTQYF. CDR3 nucleotide sequence: TGTGCCAGCAGTTACTTACAGGGAGGGAGAGATACGCAGTATTTT.

The table lists this clonotype with many counts. The size of this beta chain means little, since it is a stray read in a library made for alpha chains. The V gene is TRBV5-1, the J gene TRBJ2-3, with D tentatively TRBD2 (5 bases). The CDR3 is 13 amino acids. Between the trimmed V and J ends, which lost 6 bases and 4 bases, there was a span of 12 bases. Germline V gene sequence: CDR1 SGHRS, CDR2 YFSETQ. The chain's CDR3 is CASMIEGADTQYF. In nucleotides, the CDR3 is TGCGCCAGCATGATAGAGGGAGCAGATACGCAGTATTTT.

This clonotype was picked up many times. Being off target in a library aimed at alpha chains, this beta chain has a size of little meaning. The V and J genes are TRBV24-1 and TRBJ2-7; TRBD1 is a possible D gene (6 bases). This CDR3 spans 14 amino acids. Germline values: CDR1 KGHDR, CDR2 SFDVKD. The V end lost 3 bases, the J end lost 6 bases, and 14 bases lay between the germline ends. In DNA form, the CDR3 reads TGTGCCACCAGTGATACCGGGACAATTAGCGAGCAGTACTTC. Its protein is CATSDTGTISEQYF.

The sample holds many counts of this clonotype. The library was built for alpha chains, so this beta chain is an off-target read and its size means little. J is TRBJ1-1 and V is TRBV29-1; no clear D. This CDR3 region has 13 residues. The V end lost 7 bases, the J end lost 4 bases, and 16 bases lay between the germline ends. CDR1 and CDR2 from the germline V gene are SQVTM and ANQGSEA. The CDR3 DNA reads TGCAGCGGATCCATAGGCCCCCCCACTGAAGCTTTCTTT. Its protein product is CSGSIGPPTEAFF.

This clonotype has a count of ten or more. In a library made to pick up alpha chains, this beta chain is a stray read with a size that means little. The chain links TRBV7-2 to TRBJ2-2; a possible D gene is TRBD1 (5 bases). Germline V lookup: CDR1 SGHTA, CDR2 FQGNSA. V shed 7 bases and J shed 1 base, with 19 bases lying between them. This CDR3 spans 17 amino acids. The CDR3 region is CASKLRGSTGNTGELFF. DNA of the CDR3: TGTGCCAGCAAACTTAGGGGATCTACCGGGAACACCGGGGAGCTGTTTTTT.